This T cell receptor beta chain was observed in a study of Graves' ophthalmopathy and Graves' hyperthyroidism. For repertoire sequencing, the TCR beta CDR3 regions were amplified from RNA transcripts. HTBI primers were used in a first-round RT-PCR, which preceded a second-round multiplex PCR. TCRdb ran MiXCR on the multiplex PCR reads and lists one entry per CDR3 protein. The sample lists over 450,000 distinct CDR3 sequences; around an eighth were seen once. General study findings and limits: The model predicted progression of ophthalmopathy with a sensitivity of roughly 65%, and its specificity was roughly 77%. Also, most clonotypes expanded in the thyroid above 0.001 frequency appeared in blood.

In this sample, this clonotype turned up many times. As yet, its antigen is unknown. V lost 0 bases to trimming and J lost 8 bases, with 13 bases between them. Germline loops: CDR1 MNHEY, CDR2 SVGAGI. The CDR3 runs 14 residues. The sequenced sample consisted of blood. The J gene is TRBJ1-2, the V gene TRBV6-5; D is unresolved. This clonotype was sampled from a young woman with Graves' ophthalmopathy. CDR3 loop: CASSYSSRDWGYTF. CDR3 coding DNA: TGTGCCAGCAGTTACTCGTCAAGGGATTGGGGCTACACCTTC.